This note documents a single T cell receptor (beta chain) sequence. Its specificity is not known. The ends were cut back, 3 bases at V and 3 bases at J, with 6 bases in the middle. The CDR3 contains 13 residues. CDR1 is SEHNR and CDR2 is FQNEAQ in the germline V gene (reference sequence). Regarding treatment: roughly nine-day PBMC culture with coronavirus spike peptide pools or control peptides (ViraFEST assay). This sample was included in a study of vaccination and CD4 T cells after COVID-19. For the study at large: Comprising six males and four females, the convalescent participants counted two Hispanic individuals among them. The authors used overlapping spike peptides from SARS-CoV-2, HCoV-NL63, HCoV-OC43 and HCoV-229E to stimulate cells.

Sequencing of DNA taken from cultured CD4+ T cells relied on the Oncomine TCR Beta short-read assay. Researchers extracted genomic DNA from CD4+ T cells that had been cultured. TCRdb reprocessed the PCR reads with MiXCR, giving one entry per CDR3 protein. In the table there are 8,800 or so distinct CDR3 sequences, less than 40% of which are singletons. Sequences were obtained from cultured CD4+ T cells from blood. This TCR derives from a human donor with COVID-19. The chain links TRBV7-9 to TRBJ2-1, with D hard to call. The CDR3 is CASSFGNYNEQFF. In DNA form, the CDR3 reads TGTGCCAGCAGCTTTGGGAACTACAATGAGCAGTTCTTC.